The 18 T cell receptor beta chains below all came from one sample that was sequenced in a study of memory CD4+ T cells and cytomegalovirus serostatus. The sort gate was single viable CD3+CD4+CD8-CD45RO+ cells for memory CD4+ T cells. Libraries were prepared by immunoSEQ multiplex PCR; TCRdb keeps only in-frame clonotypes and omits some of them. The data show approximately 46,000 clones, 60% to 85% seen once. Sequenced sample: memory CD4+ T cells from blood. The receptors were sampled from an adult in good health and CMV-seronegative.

The CDR3 protein is CASSGLADYSYEQYF. The CDR3 region has the DNA TGTGCCAGCAGTGGATTAGCGGATTACTCCTACGAGCAGTACTTC. The rearrangement uses TRBV2 and TRBJ2-7; possible D gene TRBD2, 6 bases. The V end was cut by 4 bases, the J end by 0 bases, with 13 bases between. CDR3 length equals 15 residues. CDR1 SNHLY and CDR2 FYNNEI come from the germline V gene.

This chain's CDR3 is CASSFTRDRGYGYTF. The CDR3 nucleotides read TGTGCCAGCAGTTTTACACGGGACAGGGGGTATGGCTACACCTTC. The chain employs TRBV7-2 and TRBJ1-2, with 11 bases matching TRBD1. The CDR3 is 15 amino acids. Unmatched junction bases numbered 8, after V lost 6 bases and J lost 5 bases. Germline V CDR1 and CDR2: SGHTA, FQGNSA.

CDR3 nucleotides: TGTGCCAGCAGACCCGGGACGATTCCAAACAATGAGCAGTTCTTC. Translation: CASRPGTIPNNEQFF. V is TRBV2 and J is TRBJ2-1; tentatively, D is TRBD1 or TRBD2 (5 bases each). Trimming left V 6 bases short and J 5 bases short, with 17 bases between. CDR3 length: 15 residues. Per germline, CDR1 SNHLY and CDR2 FYNNEI. The full variable domain, in which reference TRBV2 and TRBJ2-1 provide the parts outside the CDR3, is EPEVTQTPSHQVTQMGQEVILRCVPISNHLYFYWYRQILGQKVEFLVSFYNNEISEKSEIFDDQFSVERPDGSNFTLKIRSTKLEDSAMYFCASRPGTIPNNEQFFGPGTRLTVL.

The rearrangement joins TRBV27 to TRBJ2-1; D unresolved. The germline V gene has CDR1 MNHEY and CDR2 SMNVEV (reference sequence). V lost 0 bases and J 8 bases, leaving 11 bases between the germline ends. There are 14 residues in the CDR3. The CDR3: CASSLSYAFDEQFF. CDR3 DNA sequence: TGTGCCAGCAGTTTATCTTACGCCTTCGATGAGCAGTTCTTC.

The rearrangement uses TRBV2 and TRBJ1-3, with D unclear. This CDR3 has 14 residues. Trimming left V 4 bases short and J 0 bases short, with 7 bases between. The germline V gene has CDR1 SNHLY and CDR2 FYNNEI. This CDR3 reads CASSGVTSGNTIYF. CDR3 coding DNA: TGTGCCAGCAGTGGAGTCACCTCTGGAAACACCATATATTTT.

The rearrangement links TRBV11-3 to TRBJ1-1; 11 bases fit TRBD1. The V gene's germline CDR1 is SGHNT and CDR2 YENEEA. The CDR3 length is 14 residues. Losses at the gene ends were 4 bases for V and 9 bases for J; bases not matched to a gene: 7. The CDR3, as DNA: TGTGCCAGCAGCTCCTCCGGGACAGGGGGGAAAGCTTTCTTT. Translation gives CASSSSGTGGKAFF. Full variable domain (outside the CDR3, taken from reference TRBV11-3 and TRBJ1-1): EAGVVQSPRYKIIEKKQPVAFWCNPISGHNTLYWYLQNLGQGPELLIRYENEEAVDDSQLPKDRFSAERLKGVDSTLKIQPAELGDSAVYLCASSSSGTGGKAFFGQGTRLTVV.

The DNA for the CDR3 is TGTGCCAGCAGCCGGGACAGGGGCTGGGACGAGCAGTACTTC. Translated, it gives CASSRDRGWDEQYF. The chain recombines TRBV7-2 with TRBJ2-7; TRBD1 matches 10 bases. There are 14 residues in the CDR3. Germline V gives CDR1 SGHTA, CDR2 FQGNSA. V lost 5 bases to trimming and J lost 5 bases; unmatched junction nucleotides: 6.

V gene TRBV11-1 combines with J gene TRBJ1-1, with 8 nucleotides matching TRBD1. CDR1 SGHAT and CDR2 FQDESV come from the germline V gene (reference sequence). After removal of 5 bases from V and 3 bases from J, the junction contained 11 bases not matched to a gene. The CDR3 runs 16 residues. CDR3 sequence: CASSRPGTGRYTEAFF. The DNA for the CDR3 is TGTGCCAGCAGCCGTCCCGGGACAGGAAGATACACTGAAGCTTTCTTT.

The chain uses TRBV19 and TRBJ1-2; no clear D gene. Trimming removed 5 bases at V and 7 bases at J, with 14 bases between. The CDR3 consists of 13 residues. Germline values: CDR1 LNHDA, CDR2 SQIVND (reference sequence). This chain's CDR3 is CASSVTEAGGYTF. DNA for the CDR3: TGTGCCAGTAGTGTAACCGAAGCGGGTGGCTACACCTTC.

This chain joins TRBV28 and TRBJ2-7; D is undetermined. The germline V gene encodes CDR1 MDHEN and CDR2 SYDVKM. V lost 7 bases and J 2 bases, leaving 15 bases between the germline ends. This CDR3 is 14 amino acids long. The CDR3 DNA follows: TGTGCCAGCACTCGTCCCGGGCAGGCCTACGAGCAGTACTTC. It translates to CASTRPGQAYEQYF.

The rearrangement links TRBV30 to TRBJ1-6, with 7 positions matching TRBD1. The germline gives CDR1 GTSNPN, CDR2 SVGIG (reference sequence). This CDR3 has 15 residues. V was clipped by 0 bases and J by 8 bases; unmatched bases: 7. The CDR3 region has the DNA TGTGCCTGGAGTGTAATGGCAGGGGGACATTCACCCCTCCACTTT. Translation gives CAWSVMAGGHSPLHF.

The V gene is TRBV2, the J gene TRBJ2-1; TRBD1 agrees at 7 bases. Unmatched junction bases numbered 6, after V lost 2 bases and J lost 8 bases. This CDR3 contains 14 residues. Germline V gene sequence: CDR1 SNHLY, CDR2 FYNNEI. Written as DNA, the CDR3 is TGTGCCAGCAGTGAATTTCGACAGGGATATGAGCAGTTCTTC. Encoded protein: CASSEFRQGYEQFF.

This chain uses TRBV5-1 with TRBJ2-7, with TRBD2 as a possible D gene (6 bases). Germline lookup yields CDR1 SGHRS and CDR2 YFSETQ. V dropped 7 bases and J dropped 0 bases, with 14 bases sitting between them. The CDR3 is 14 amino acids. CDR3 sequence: CASQTGTASYEQYF. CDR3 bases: TGCGCCAGCCAAACCGGGACTGCCTCCTACGAGCAGTACTTC.

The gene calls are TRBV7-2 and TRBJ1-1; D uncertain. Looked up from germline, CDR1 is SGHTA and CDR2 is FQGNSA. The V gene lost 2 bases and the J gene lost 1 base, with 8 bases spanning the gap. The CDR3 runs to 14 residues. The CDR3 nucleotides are TGTGCCAGCAGCTTAATGACGGGGAACACTGAAGCTTTCTTT. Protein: CASSLMTGNTEAFF.

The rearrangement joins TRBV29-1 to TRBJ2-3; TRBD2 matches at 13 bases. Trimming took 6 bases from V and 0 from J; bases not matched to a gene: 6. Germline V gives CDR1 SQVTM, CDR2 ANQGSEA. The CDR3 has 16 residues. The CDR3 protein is CSVAGLAGASTDTQYF. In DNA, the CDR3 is TGCAGCGTAGCCGGACTAGCGGGGGCGAGCACAGATACGCAGTATTTT.

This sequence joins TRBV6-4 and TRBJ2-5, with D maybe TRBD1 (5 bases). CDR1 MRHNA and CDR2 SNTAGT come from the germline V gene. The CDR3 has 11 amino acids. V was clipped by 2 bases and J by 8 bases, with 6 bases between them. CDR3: CASSDGATQYF. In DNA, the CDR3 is TGTGCCAGCAGTGACGGGGCAACCCAGTACTTC.

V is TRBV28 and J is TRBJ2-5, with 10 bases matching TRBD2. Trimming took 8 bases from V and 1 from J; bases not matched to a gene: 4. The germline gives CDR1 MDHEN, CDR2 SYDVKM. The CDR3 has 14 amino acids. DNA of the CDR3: TGTGCCAGCGTGGCTAGCGGGGGCCAAGAGACCCAGTACTTC. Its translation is CASVASGGQETQYF.

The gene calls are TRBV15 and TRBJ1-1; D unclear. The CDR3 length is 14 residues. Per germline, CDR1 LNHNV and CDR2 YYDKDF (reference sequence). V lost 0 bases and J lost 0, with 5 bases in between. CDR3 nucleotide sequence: TGTGCCACCAGCAGAGAAGGAGTGAACACTGAAGCTTTCTTT. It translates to CATSREGVNTEAFF.